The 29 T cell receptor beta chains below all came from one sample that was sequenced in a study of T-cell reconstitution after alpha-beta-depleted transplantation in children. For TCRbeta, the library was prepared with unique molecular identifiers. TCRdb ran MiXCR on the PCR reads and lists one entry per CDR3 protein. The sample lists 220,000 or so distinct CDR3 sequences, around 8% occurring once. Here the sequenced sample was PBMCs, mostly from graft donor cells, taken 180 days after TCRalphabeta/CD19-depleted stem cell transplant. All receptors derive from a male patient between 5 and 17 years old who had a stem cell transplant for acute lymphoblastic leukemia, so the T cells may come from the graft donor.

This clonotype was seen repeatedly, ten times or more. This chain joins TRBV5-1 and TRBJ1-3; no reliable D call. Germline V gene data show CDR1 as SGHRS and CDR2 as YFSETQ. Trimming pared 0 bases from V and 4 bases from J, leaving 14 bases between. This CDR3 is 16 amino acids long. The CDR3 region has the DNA TGCGCCAGCAGCTTGGGGGCTGAAGGTAGAGGAAACACCATATATTTT. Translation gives CASSLGAEGRGNTIYF.

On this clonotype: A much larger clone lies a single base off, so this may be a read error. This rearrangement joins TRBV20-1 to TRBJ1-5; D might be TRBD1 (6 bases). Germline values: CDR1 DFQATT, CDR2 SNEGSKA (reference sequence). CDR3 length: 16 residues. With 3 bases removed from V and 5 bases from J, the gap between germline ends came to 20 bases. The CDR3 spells CSASGYWDIPYQPQHF. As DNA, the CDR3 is TGCAGTGCTAGTGGCTACTGGGACATACCTTATCAGCCCCAGCATTTT.

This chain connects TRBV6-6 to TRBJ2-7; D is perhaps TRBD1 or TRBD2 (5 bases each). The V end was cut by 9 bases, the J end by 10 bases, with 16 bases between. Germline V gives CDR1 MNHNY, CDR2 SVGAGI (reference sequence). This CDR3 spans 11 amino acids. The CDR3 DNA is TGTGCCAGTTACTCGGGACCGGTTCAGTACTTC. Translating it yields CASYSGPVQYF.

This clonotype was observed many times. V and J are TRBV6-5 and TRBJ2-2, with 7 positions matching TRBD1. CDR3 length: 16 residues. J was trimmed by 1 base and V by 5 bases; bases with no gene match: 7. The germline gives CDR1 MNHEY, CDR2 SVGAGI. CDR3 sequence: CASSTRQGRNTGELFF. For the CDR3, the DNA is TGTGCCAGCAGTACCCGACAGGGCAGGAACACCGGGGAGCTGTTTTTT.

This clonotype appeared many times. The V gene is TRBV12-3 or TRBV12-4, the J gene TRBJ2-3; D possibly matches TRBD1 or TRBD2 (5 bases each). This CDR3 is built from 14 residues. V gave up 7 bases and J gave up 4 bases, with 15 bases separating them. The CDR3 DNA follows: TGTGCCAGCACCACCCCCGGGGCAGCAGATACGCAGTATTTT. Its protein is CASTTPGAADTQYF.

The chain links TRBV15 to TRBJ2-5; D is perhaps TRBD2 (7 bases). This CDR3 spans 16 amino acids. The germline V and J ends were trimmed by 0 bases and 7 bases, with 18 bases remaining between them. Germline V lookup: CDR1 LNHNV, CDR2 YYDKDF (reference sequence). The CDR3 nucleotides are TGTGCCACCAGCAGAGAGGGGGGCGGGAGATATGTGACCCAGTACTTC. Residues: CATSREGGGRYVTQYF.

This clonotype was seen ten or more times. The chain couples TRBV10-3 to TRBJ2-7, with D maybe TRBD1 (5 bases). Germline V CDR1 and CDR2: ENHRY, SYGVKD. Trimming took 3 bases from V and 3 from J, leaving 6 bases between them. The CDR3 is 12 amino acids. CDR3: CAISDRVYEQYF. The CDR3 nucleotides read TGTGCCATCAGTGACAGGGTCTACGAGCAGTACTTC.

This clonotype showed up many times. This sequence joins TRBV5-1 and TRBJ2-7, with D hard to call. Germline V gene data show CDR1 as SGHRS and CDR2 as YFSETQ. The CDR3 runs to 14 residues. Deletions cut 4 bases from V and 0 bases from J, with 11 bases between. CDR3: CASSGILGSYEQYF. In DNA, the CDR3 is TGCGCCAGCAGCGGGATCCTTGGCTCCTACGAGCAGTACTTC.

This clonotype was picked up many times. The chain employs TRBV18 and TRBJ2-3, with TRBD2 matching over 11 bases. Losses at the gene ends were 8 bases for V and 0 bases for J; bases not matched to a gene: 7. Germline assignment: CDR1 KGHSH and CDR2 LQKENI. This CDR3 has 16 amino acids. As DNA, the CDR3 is TGTGCCAGCAGCCCCCGGACTAGCGGGAGCACAGATACGCAGTATTTT. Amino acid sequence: CASSPRTSGSTDTQYF.

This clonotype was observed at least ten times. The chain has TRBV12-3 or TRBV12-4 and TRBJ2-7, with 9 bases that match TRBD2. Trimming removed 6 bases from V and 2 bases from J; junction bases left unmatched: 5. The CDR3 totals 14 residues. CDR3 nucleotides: TGTGCCAGCAGCCCTAAGCGGGGGGCCTACGAGCAGTACTTC. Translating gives CASSPKRGAYEQYF.

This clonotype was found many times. CDR3 protein: CASSLGQGPWNTEAFF. The DNA for the CDR3 is TGTGCCAGCAGTTTAGGACAGGGACCGTGGAACACTGAAGCTTTCTTT. This chain joins TRBV27 and TRBJ1-1; 8 bases are a match to TRBD1. Germline V gene sequence: CDR1 MNHEY, CDR2 SMNVEV (reference sequence). Trimming removed 2 bases from V and 1 base from J; junction bases left unmatched: 6. The length of the CDR3 is 16 residues.

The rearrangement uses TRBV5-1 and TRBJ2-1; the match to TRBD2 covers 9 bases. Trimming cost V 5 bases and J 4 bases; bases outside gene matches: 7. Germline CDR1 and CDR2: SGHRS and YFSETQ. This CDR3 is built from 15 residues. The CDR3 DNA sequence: TGCGCCAGCAGTTCTTCTAGCGGGGCATACAATGAGCAGTTCTTC. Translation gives CASSSSSGAYNEQFF.

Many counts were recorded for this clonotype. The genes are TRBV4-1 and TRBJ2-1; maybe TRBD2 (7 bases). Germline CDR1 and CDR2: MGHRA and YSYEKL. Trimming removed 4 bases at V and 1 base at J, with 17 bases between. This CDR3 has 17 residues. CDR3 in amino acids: CASSLIGGRGSYNEQFF. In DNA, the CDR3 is TGCGCCAGCAGCCTAATAGGGGGGAGGGGATCCTACAATGAGCAGTTCTTC.

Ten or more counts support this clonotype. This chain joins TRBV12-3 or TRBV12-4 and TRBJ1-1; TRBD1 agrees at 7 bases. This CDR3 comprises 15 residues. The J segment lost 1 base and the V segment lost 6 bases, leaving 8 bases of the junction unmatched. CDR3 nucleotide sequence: TGTGCCAGCAGGGAGGACAGGCAAGGGAACACTGAAGCTTTCTTT. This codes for CASREDRQGNTEAFF.

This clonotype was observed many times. CDR3 in amino acids: CSATLFNTGELFF. The CDR3 region has the DNA TGCAGTGCTACTCTTTTTAACACCGGGGAGCTGTTTTTT. V gene TRBV20-1 combines with J gene TRBJ2-2, with D uncertain. The germline V and J ends were trimmed by 4 bases and 2 bases, with 8 bases remaining between them. Per the germline V gene, CDR1 is DFQATT and CDR2 is SNEGSKA (reference sequence). CDR3 length: 13 amino acids.

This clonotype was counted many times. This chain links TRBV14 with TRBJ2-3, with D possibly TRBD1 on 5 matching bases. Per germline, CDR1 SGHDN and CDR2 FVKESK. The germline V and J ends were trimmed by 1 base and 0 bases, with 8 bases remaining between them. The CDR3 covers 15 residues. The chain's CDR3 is CASSQVRASTDTQYF. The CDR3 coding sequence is TGTGCCAGCAGCCAAGTCAGGGCTAGCACAGATACGCAGTATTTT.

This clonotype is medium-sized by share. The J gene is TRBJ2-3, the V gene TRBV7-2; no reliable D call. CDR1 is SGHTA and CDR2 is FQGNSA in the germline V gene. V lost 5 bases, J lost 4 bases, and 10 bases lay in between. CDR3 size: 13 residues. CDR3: CASSQNMADTQYF. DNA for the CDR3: TGTGCCAGCAGCCAGAACATGGCAGATACGCAGTATTTT.

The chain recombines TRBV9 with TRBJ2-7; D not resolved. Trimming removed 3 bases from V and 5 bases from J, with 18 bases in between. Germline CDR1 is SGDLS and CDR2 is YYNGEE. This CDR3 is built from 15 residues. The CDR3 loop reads CASSAQTRVEDEQYF. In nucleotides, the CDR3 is TGTGCCAGCAGCGCCCAGACTCGGGTCGAGGACGAGCAGTACTTC.

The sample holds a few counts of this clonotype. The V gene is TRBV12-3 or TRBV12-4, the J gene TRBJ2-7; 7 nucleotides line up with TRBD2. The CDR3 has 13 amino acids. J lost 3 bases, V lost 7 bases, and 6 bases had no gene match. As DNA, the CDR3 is TGTGCCAGCACGTTTTCGGGGGGCTACGAGCAGTACTTC. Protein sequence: CASTFSGGYEQYF.

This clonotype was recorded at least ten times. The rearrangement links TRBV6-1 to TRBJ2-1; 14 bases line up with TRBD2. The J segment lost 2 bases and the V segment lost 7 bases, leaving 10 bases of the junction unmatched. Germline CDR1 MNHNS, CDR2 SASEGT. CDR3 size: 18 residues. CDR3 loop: CASTPGLAGGLTYNEQFF. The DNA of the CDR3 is TGTGCCAGCACCCCCGGACTAGCGGGGGGCTTAACCTACAATGAGCAGTTCTTC.

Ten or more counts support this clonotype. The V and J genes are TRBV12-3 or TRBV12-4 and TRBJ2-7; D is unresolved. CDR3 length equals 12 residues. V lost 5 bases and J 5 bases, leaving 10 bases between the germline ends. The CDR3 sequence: CASSRSSDEQYF. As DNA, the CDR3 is TGTGCCAGCAGTCGGAGCAGTGACGAGCAGTACTTC.

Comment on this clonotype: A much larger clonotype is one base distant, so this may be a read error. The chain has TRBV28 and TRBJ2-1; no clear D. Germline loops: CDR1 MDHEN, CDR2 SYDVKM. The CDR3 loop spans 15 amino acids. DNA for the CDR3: TGTGCCAGCAGTTTCTACGGAATCTCCTACAATGACCAGTTCTTC. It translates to CASSFYGISYNDQFF.

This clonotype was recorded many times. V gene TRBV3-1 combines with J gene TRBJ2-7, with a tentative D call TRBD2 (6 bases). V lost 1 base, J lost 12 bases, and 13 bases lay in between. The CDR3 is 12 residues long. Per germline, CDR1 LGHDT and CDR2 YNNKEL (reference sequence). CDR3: CASSQGGVTPYF. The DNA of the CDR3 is TGTGCCAGCAGCCAAGGGGGGGTTACTCCGTACTTC.

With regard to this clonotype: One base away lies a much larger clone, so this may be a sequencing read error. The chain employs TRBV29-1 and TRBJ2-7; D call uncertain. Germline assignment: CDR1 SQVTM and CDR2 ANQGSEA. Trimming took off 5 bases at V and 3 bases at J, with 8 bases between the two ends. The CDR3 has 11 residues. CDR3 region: CSVQLGYEQYF. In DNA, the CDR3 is TGCAGCGTTCAGTTAGGCTACGAGCAGTACTTC.

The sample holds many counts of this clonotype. The CDR3: CASLTGVSYEQYF. The CDR3 nucleotides read TGTGCCAGCTTGACAGGGGTTTCCTACGAGCAGTACTTC. V and J are TRBV2 and TRBJ2-7; 8 bases are shared with TRBD1. The length of the CDR3 is 13 residues. CDR1 and CDR2 from the germline V gene are SNHLY and FYNNEI. Trimming cost V 8 bases and J 1 base; bases outside gene matches: 4.

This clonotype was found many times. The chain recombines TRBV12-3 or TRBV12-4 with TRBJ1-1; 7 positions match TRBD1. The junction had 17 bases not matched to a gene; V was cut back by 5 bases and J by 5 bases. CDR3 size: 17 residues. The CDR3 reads CASSTPDPTGKKTEAFF. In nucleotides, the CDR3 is TGTGCCAGCAGTACCCCTGACCCGACAGGGAAAAAGACTGAAGCTTTCTTT.

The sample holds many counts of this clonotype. The CDR3 spells CASSPRPGQGRMNTEAFF. The CDR3 nucleotides are TGTGCCAGCAGCCCCCGTCCGGGACAGGGAAGGATGAACACTGAAGCTTTCTTT. The V call is TRBV7-3, the J call TRBJ1-1; 9 nucleotides align to TRBD1. Losses at the gene ends were 5 bases for V and 0 bases for J; bases not matched to a gene: 13. The length of the CDR3 is 18 residues. Germline CDR1 is SGHTA and CDR2 is FQGTGA.

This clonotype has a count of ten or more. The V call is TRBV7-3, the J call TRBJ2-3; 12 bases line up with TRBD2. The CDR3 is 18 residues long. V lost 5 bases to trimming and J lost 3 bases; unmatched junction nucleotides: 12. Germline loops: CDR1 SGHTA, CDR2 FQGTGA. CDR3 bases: TGTGCCAGCAGCCCGGGGGCTAGCGGGAGGGGAGTTACAGATACGCAGTATTTT. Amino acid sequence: CASSPGASGRGVTDTQYF.

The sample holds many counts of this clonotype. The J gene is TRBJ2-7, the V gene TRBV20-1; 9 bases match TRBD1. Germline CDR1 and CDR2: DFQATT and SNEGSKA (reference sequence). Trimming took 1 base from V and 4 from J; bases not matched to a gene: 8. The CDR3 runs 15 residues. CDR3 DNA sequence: TGCAGTGCTAGAGCCCCTGACAGGGGGGGGTACGAGCAGTACTTC. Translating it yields CSARAPDRGGYEQYF.